The entry that follows covers one TCR beta chain sequence. Antigen specificity is unknown. Trimming pared 4 bases from V and 4 bases from J, leaving 16 bases between. CDR3 length: 15 amino acids. The germline V gene has CDR1 SGHTA and CDR2 FQGNSA. The data are from a study of T-cell reconstitution after alpha-beta-depleted transplantation in children. Study-wide results and limits: Surviving recipient T cells and thymic progenitors produced the high day-60 TCRbeta diversity seen in some patients.

Unique molecular identifiers were used in preparing the TCRbeta library. TCRdb itself ran the PCR reads through MiXCR, one entry per CDR3 protein. The sample includes 450,000 to 600,000 distinct CDR3 sequences, 10% to 15% of them seen just once. The sequence derives from a male patient younger than 18 who had a stem cell transplant for acute myeloid leukemia, so the T cells may come from the graft donor. The chain carries TRBV7-2 and TRBJ1-1; D gene ambiguous. Sequencing was performed on PBMCs, mostly from graft donor cells, taken 360 days after TCRalphabeta/CD19-depleted stem cell transplant. The CDR3 protein is CASSSGVGMGTEAFF. The DNA of the CDR3 is TGTGCCAGCAGCTCCGGGGTGGGGATGGGCACTGAAGCTTTCTTT.